Listed below are T cell receptor beta chains from one sample, sequenced in a study of control samples from healthy donors and cancer patients. Data came from immunoSEQ multiplex PCR; TCRdb stores just in-frame clones and leaves some out. The data hold 120,000 to 150,000 clones, with more than 85% observed a single time. The sequencing input was blood. The source of these receptors is a man younger than 40 in good health. Both conserved end residues are part of each CDR3. A D gene is named only where the DNA matches it firmly. Only some rows state a clone size, as once, few, many or a class for expanded clones.

clone size	V gene	J gene	D gene	CDR3 DNA	CDR3 protein
-	TRBV11-2	TRBJ2-1	-	TGTGCCAGCAGCTTAGCCCTAGCGAATGAGCAGTTCTTC	CASSLALANEQFF
-	TRBV5-1	TRBJ2-7	TRBD1	TGCGCCAGCAGCCCCGGACAGGGCCTAGGCGAGCAGTACTTC	CASSPGQGLGEQYF
-	TRBV5-4	TRBJ2-3	-	TGTGCCAGCAGCTCGTCGGGCAGCCCTAGCACAGATACGCAGTATTTT	CASSSSGSPSTDTQYF
-	TRBV6-5	TRBJ2-7	-	TGTGCCAGCAGTTACTCCCCGCCGGGATCCGAGCAGTACTTC	CASSYSPPGSEQYF
-	TRBV21-1	TRBJ2-3	-	TGTGCCAGCAGCAATTTAGCGGGGGTCGCAGATACGCAGTATTTT	CASSNLAGVADTQYF
-	TRBV6-1	TRBJ1-2	TRBD1	TGTGCCAGCAGTGAAAGGACAGGCTATGGCTACACCTTC	CASSERTGYGYTF
-	TRBV19	TRBJ2-2	-	TGTGCCAGTAGTATCACGGCCCACGGGGAGCTGTTTTTT	CASSITAHGELFF
-	TRBV5-1	TRBJ2-6	-	TGCGCCAGCAGTTTCCGCTCTGGGGCCAACGTCCTGACTTTC	CASSFRSGANVLTF
-	TRBV19	TRBJ1-6	TRBD1	TGTGCCAGTAGTATTTTGACAGGGAATTCACCCCTCCACTTT	CASSILTGNSPLHF
-	TRBV19	TRBJ2-3	-	TGTGCCAGTAGTTGGAGAGTAACCTCAACAGATACGCAGTATTTT	CASSWRVTSTDTQYF
-	TRBV28	TRBJ1-3	-	TGTGCCAGCAGTTTTGAGGGGGACGGAAACACCATATATTTT	CASSFEGDGNTIYF
-	TRBV7-2	TRBJ1-6	-	TGTGCCAGCAGCTTAGCTCATACCGTTTCACCCCTCCACTTT	CASSLAHTVSPLHF
-	TRBV7-3	TRBJ2-2	-	TGTGCCAGCAGCTTAGATGGGACGAACACCGGGGAGCTGTTTTTT	CASSLDGTNTGELFF
-	TRBV27	TRBJ1-5	-	TGTGCCAGCAGATCGGGGGGGGGTGCGGGCAATCAGCCCCAGCATTTT	CASRSGGGAGNQPQHF
once	TRBV5-1	TRBJ2-3	-	TGCGCCAGCAGCTTGAGGGGGGCCACAGATACGCAGTATTTT	CASSLRGATDTQYF
-	TRBV6-5	TRBJ1-2	-	TGTGCCAGCAGTTCCCCGACAGGTTTGGGGTATGGCTACACCTTC	CASSSPTGLGYGYTF
-	TRBV19	TRBJ1-4	TRBD1	TGTGCCAGTACCCCCGGGACAGCTGATGAAAAACTGTTTTTT	CASTPGTADEKLFF
-	TRBV6-6	TRBJ2-2	TRBD2	TGTGCCAGCAGTCCGACTAGCGGGGGGGCCTACACCGGGGAGCTGTTTTTT	CASSPTSGGAYTGELFF
-	TRBV28	TRBJ1-2	-	TGTGCCAGCAGTCCCGAGACGGCGTTGGGCGTTGATGGCTACACCTTC	CASSPETALGVDGYTF
-	TRBV19	TRBJ1-2	-	TGTGCCAGTAGTATAGCTGCCTCAGGGATGCGAAGGGTCTATGGCTACACCTTC	CASSIAASGMRRVYGYTF
-	TRBV4-1	TRBJ1-2	-	TGCGCCAGCAGCCAAGCGGGGTCCTACTATGGCTACACCTTC	CASSQAGSYYGYTF
-	TRBV7-9	TRBJ1-1	TRBD1	TGTGCCAGCAGCCCGTGGACAGGGCAGACTGAAGCTTTCTTT	CASSPWTGQTEAFF
-	TRBV19	TRBJ1-2	TRBD1	TGTGCCAGTAGTATGGGACAGGGCAGCTATGGCTACACCTTC	CASSMGQGSYGYTF
-	TRBV11-2	TRBJ1-2	-	TGTGCCAGCAGCTTAGAGGGGGTTGGCTACACCTTC	CASSLEGVGYTF
-	TRBV25-1	TRBJ1-4	-	TGTGCCAGCAGTTCGGGAGGAACTAATGAAAAACTGTTTTTT	CASSSGGTNEKLFF
-	TRBV10-2	TRBJ1-3	-	TGCGCCAGCAGTGAGTGGGACCCCCGGGACACCATATATTTT	CASSEWDPRDTIYF
-	TRBV1	TRBJ1-1	-	TGCACCAGCAGGGAGGGACAGGGGGCTGGAAACACTGAAGCTTTCTTT	CTSREGQGAGNTEAFF
-	TRBV5-1	TRBJ2-7	TRBD1	TGCGCCAGCAGCGACAGGGACCGCGAGCAGTACTTC	CASSDRDREQYF
-	TRBV6-5	TRBJ2-7	TRBD2	TGTGCCAGCAGGATACTAGCGGGGGCCTACTACGAGCAGTACTTC	CASRILAGAYYEQYF
-	TRBV6-5	TRBJ2-3	TRBD1	TGTGCCAGCAGTTACCGGGACAGTTTAACAGATACGCAGTATTTT	CASSYRDSLTDTQYF
once	TRBV5-1	TRBJ2-3	-	TGCGCCAGCAGCTTGGGCTATGAGGGGGGCCTAGGTACGCAGTATTTT	CASSLGYEGGLGTQYF
-	TRBV15	TRBJ1-4	-	TGTGCCACCAGCAGACCGGGACGGGAGGATGAAAAACTGTTTTTT	CATSRPGREDEKLFF
-	TRBV15	TRBJ1-1	-	TGTGCCACCAGCAGGAGGGAAACTGAAGCTTTCTTT	CATSRRETEAFF
-	TRBV29-1	TRBJ2-7	TRBD1	TGCAGCGCCGGGGACAGAACCTACGAGCAGTACTTC	CSAGDRTYEQYF
-	TRBV7-8	TRBJ1-2	-	TGTGCCAGCAGCCCGGCCCCCGACTATGGCTACACCTTC	CASSPAPDYGYTF
-	TRBV7-9	TRBJ2-4	-	TGTGCCAGCAGCTTAAGAAGGGATACTCTAGCCAAAAACATTCAGTACTTC	CASSLRRDTLAKNIQYF
-	TRBV9	TRBJ2-3	TRBD2	TGTGCCAGCAGCGTAGTGACTAGCGGTTTTTCTACGCAGTATTTT	CASSVVTSGFSTQYF
-	TRBV20-1	TRBJ1-2	-	TGCAGTGCTAGTGGGGTTGGTGGCTACACCTTC	CSASGVGGYTF
-	TRBV11-2	TRBJ1-4	TRBD1	TGTGCCAGCAGCCCAGGACAGGGGACTAATGAAAAACTGTTTTTT	CASSPGQGTNEKLFF
-	TRBV6-1	TRBJ1-3	TRBD1	TGTGCCAGCAGTGAATGGGGGGGACAGGTCTCTGGAAACACCATATATTTT	CASSEWGGQVSGNTIYF
-	TRBV30	TRBJ1-2	TRBD1	TGTGCCTGGAGCGGAGGACAGGGCTATGGCTACACCTTC	CAWSGGQGYGYTF
-	TRBV11-2	TRBJ2-7	-	TGTGCCAGCAGCTTAGTAGGGGTAGTCTACGAGCAGTACTTC	CASSLVGVVYEQYF
-	TRBV29-1	TRBJ1-2	-	TGCAGCGTTGATAAAGACCCTTTCCCCTCTAACTATGGCTACACCTTC	CSVDKDPFPSNYGYTF
-	TRBV15	TRBJ2-7	-	TGTGCCACCAGCAGAGGTGGGACCACGTCGTCGGAGCAGTACTTC	CATSRGGTTSSEQYF
-	TRBV18	TRBJ2-2	-	TGTGCCAGCTCACCGCAGGGACTCAAAGGCGGGACCGGGGAGCTGTTTTTT	CASSPQGLKGGTGELFF
-	TRBV6-5	TRBJ2-2	-	TGTGCCAGCAGTTACTCGTATAGTCTCACCGGGGAGCTGTTTTTT	CASSYSYSLTGELFF
-	TRBV30	TRBJ1-1	-	TGTGCCTGGATGCGACGGAGGAACAGTGAAGCTTTCTTT	CAWMRRRNSEAFF
-	TRBV15	TRBJ2-7	-	TGTGCCACCAGCAGAGGGGGATCCTACGAGCAGTACTTC	CATSRGGSYEQYF